The 5 T cell receptor beta chains reported below all come from one sample, sequenced in a study of cytotoxic CD8 clonotypes in ibrutinib-treated CLL. This table comes from immunoSEQ multiplex PCR, and its TCRdb copy is limited to in-frame clones, with some not included. The sample records 150,000 to 200,000 clones, roughly 90% being singletons. Sequenced here: PBMCs, sampled at disease progression, from a patient treated with ibrutinib. These receptors originate from a human donor with chronic lymphocytic leukemia.

The chain uses TRBV28 and TRBJ2-7; tentative D call: TRBD2 (7 bases). Germline assignment: CDR1 MDHEN and CDR2 SYDVKM. With 7 bases removed from V and 4 bases from J, the gap between germline ends came to 14 bases. The CDR3 loop spans 13 amino acids. The CDR3 DNA reads TGTGCCAGCAACCAGAGGGGGGGGTACGAGCAGTACTTC. Residues: CASNQRGGYEQYF.

This chain connects TRBV5-1 to TRBJ2-6; 9 nucleotides match TRBD1. V was clipped by 3 bases and J by 1 base; unmatched bases: 8. Per germline, CDR1 SGHRS and CDR2 YFSETQ. The CDR3 runs 18 residues. CDR3 residues: CASSSTGTGMSGANVLTF. The CDR3 coding sequence is TGCGCCAGCAGCTCAACCGGGACAGGGATGTCTGGGGCCAACGTCCTGACTTTC.

The genes are TRBV9 and TRBJ2-7, with 8 nucleotides matching TRBD2. Germline values: CDR1 SGDLS, CDR2 YYNGEE. The J segment lost 3 bases and the V segment lost 4 bases, leaving 12 bases of the junction unmatched. This CDR3 has 16 amino acids. CDR3 protein: CASSHGLGGGNYEQYF. DNA for the CDR3: TGTGCCAGCAGCCACGGATTGGGCGGGGGGAACTACGAGCAGTACTTC.

This sequence joins TRBV19 and TRBJ1-5; 7 nucleotides agree with TRBD1. The V gene's germline CDR1 is LNHDA and CDR2 SQIVND (reference sequence). V was pared by 7 bases and J by 1 base, with 4 bases of the junction left unmatched. The CDR3 is 14 residues long. The CDR3 sequence: CASNYRGSNQPQHF. The CDR3 coding sequence is TGTGCCAGTAACTACAGGGGAAGCAATCAGCCCCAGCATTTT.

This chain joins TRBV7-9 and TRBJ2-3, with 7 bases identical to TRBD2. This CDR3 has 17 amino acids. Losses at the gene ends were 3 bases for V and 1 base for J; bases not matched to a gene: 10. In germline, CDR1 is SEHNR, CDR2 FQNEAQ (reference sequence). The CDR3 DNA reads as TGTGCCAGCAGCTTTGGGGTTTCTAGCGGAGGCACAGATACGCAGTATTTT. Translation: CASSFGVSSGGTDTQYF. The whole variable domain, filled in from reference TRBV7-9 and TRBJ2-3, reads DTGVSQNPRHKITKRGQNVTFRCDPISEHNRLYWYRQTLGQGPEFLTYFQNEAQLEKSRLLSDRFSAERPKGSFSTLEIQRTEQGDSAMYLCASSFGVSSGGTDTQYFGPGTRLTVL.